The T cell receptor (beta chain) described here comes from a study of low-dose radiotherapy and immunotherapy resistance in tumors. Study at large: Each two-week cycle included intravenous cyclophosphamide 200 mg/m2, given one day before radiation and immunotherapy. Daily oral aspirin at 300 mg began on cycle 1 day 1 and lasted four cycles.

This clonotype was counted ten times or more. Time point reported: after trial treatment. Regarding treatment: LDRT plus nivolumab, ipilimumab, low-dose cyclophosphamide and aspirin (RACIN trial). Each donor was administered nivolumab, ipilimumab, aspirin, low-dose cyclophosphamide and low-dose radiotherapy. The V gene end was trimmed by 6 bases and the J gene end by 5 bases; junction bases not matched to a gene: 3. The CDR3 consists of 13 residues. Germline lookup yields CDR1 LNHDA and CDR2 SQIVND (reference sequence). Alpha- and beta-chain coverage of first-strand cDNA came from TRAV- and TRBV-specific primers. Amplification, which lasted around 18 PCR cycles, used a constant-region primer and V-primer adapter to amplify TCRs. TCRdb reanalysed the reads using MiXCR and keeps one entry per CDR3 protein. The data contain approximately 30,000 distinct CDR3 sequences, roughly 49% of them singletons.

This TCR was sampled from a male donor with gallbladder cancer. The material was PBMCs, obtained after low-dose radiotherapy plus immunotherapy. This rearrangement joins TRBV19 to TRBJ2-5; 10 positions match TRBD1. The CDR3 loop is CASRTGGVETQYF. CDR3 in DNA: TGTGCCAGTAGGACAGGGGGCGTGGAGACCCAGTACTTC.